This T cell receptor (beta chain) was sequenced in a study of blood T cells in healthy people across ages. A sample-barcoded 5' primer and a J-beta primer mix were used in a second PCR of roughly 7 to 12 cycles. TCRdb re-called the 5' RACE reads through MiXCR, storing one row per CDR3 protein. Of 650,000 to 800,000 distinct CDR3 sequences listed, 40% to 50% are singletons. Germline V gene sequence: CDR1 SQVTM, CDR2 ANQGSEA. The CDR3 has 12 amino acids. Trimming shortened V by 5 bases and J by 2 bases, and 10 bases separated the two germline ends. Material for sequencing was blood. This chain joins TRBV29-1 and TRBJ2-7; unclear D gene. The TCR was taken from a man aged 55 to 70 in good health. The CDR3 coding sequence is TGCAGCGTTCTACGGAATACCTACGAGCAGTACTTC. This translates into CSVLRNTYEQYF.